This entry lists 30 T cell receptor beta chains sequenced from one sample in a study of cytomegalovirus exposure and HLA in healthy donors. TCRdb keeps only in-frame clones here, not all; method: immunoSEQ multiplex PCR. The table lists 330,000 or so clones, roughly 89% of them singletons. Sequenced material: PBMCs. The receptors stem from a woman aged 18 to 35 in good health and CMV-seronegative.

This sequence joins TRBV28 and TRBJ2-3; D is perhaps TRBD2 (6 bases). With 10 bases removed from V and 4 bases from J, the gap between germline ends came to 21 bases. This CDR3 has 15 residues. CDR1 and CDR2 from the germline V gene are MDHEN and SYDVKM. The DNA for the CDR3 is TGTGCCACTACGACTAGTTGGGGAGGCGCAGATACGCAGTATTTT. This sequence encodes CATTTSWGGADTQYF.

In this sample, this clone turned up once. This sequence joins TRBV9 and TRBJ1-3, with D tentatively TRBD1 (5 bases). CDR1 and CDR2 (germline): SGDLS, YYNGEE. The CDR3 extends over 13 amino acids. Trimming shortened V by 4 bases and J by 7 bases, and 12 bases separated the two germline ends. CDR3: CASSPHGGNTIYF. CDR3 in DNA: TGTGCCAGCAGCCCACATGGGGGGAACACCATATATTTT.

The chain couples TRBV29-1 to TRBJ1-2, with D possibly matching TRBD1 (5 bases). From germline, CDR1 is SQVTM and CDR2 ANQGSEA. V was trimmed by 0 bases and J by 8 bases, leaving 19 bases between them. The CDR3 has 15 amino acids. The CDR3 nucleotides read TGCAGCGTTGAAGATCGAACGGACCCTCGGGGGGGCTACACCTTC. It encodes CSVEDRTDPRGGYTF.

CDR3 nucleotides: TGTGCCAGCAGCTTGGGGAGCGGGACCTACAATGAGCAGTTCTTC. Translated: CASSLGSGTYNEQFF. V usage is TRBV7-6 and J usage is TRBJ2-1; 7 positions agree with TRBD2. Germline-derived CDR1 and CDR2 are SGHVS and FNYEAQ. The V gene end was trimmed by 3 bases and the J gene end by 2 bases; junction bases not matched to a gene: 4. CDR3 length equals 15 residues.

This chain uses TRBV5-6 with TRBJ2-7, with D unclear. The CDR3 length is 13 residues. V lost 4 bases and J lost 0, with 8 bases in between. CDR1 is SGHDT and CDR2 is YYEEEE in the germline V gene. CDR3 bases: TGTGCCAGCAGCCCAACATACTCCTACGAGCAGTACTTC. Protein: CASSPTYSYEQYF.

This clone was detected only once. This rearrangement joins TRBV11-2 to TRBJ2-5, with D tentatively TRBD2 (6 bases). V was trimmed by 2 bases and J by 5 bases, leaving 15 bases between them. This CDR3 region has 15 residues. In germline, CDR1 is SGHAT, CDR2 FQNNGV. The CDR3 loop is CASSLSGRWTETQYF. The CDR3 DNA sequence: TGTGCCAGCAGCTTATCAGGGAGGTGGACTGAGACCCAGTACTTC. Full variable domain (remainder filled in from reference TRBV11-2 and TRBJ2-5): EAGVAQSPRYKIIEKRQSVAFWCNPISGHATLYWYQQILGQGPKLLIQFQNNGVVDDSQLPKDRFSAERLKGVDSTLKIQPAKLEDSAVYLCASSLSGRWTETQYFGPGTRLLVL.

This chain connects TRBV5-1 to TRBJ2-1; TRBD2 might be the D (6 bases). The CDR3 is 13 residues long. Germline values: CDR1 SGHRS, CDR2 YFSETQ. The ends were cut back, 5 bases at V and 9 bases at J, with 15 bases in the middle. The CDR3 reads CASRSLPEGEQFF. The CDR3 DNA sequence: TGCGCCAGCAGGAGCCTTCCGGAGGGTGAGCAGTTCTTC.

The J gene is TRBJ2-1, the V gene TRBV27; 10 bases align to TRBD2. Losses at the gene ends were 7 bases for V and 0 bases for J; bases not matched to a gene: 3. Looked up from germline, CDR1 is MNHEY and CDR2 is SMNVEV (reference sequence). The CDR3 loop spans 15 amino acids. The DNA for the CDR3 is TGTGCCAGCAATAGCGGGAGGAACTCCTACAATGAGCAGTTCTTC. As protein: CASNSGRNSYNEQFF.

V and J are TRBV13 and TRBJ2-3, with 10 bases that match TRBD2. Germline lookup yields CDR1 PRHDT and CDR2 FYEKMQ (reference sequence). J gave up 0 bases and V 0 bases, and 15 bases lay outside the gene matches. This CDR3 has 21 amino acids. This chain's CDR3 is CASSLGRPAGGRCASTDTQYF. DNA for the CDR3: TGTGCCAGCAGCTTAGGCCGTCCAGCGGGAGGGCGATGCGCTAGCACAGATACGCAGTATTTT. The full variable domain, in which reference TRBV13 and TRBJ2-3 provide the parts outside the CDR3, is AAGVIQSPRHLIKEKRETATLKCYPIPRHDTVYWYQQGPGQDPQFLISFYEKMQSDKGSIPDRFSAQQFSDYHSELNMSSLELGDSALYFCASSLGRPAGGRCASTDTQYFGPGTRLTVL.

The chain recombines TRBV30 with TRBJ2-1; 7 nucleotides agree with TRBD2. V was clipped by 1 base and J by 9 bases; unmatched bases: 3. CDR1 and CDR2 from the germline V gene are GTSNPN and SVGIG (reference sequence). CDR3 size: 12 residues. CDR3 residues: CAWSEVAGEQFF. CDR3 sequence (DNA): TGTGCCTGGAGTGAAGTAGCGGGTGAGCAGTTCTTC.

The chain is built from TRBV5-6 and TRBJ1-4, with 8 bases matching TRBD1. The trim removed 4 bases at V and 11 bases at J, leaving 4 bases unmatched. This CDR3 contains 12 residues. Germline V gene sequence: CDR1 SGHDT, CDR2 YYEEEE. The CDR3 coding sequence is TGTGCCAGCAGCATAAGACAGGGGAAACTGTTTTTT. Translated, it gives CASSIRQGKLFF.

The chain joins TRBV10-3 to TRBJ1-2; D may be TRBD1 (5 bases). The V end lost 2 bases, the J end lost 4 bases, and 11 bases lay between the germline ends. The CDR3 has 14 amino acids. CDR1 and CDR2 (germline): ENHRY, SYGVKD. Written as DNA, the CDR3 is TGTGCCATCAGTGAGGGTCAGGGCCTCTATGGCTACACCTTC. The encoded protein is CAISEGQGLYGYTF.

This sequence joins TRBV18 and TRBJ1-5; D is unclear. Trimming removed 4 bases from V and 6 bases from J, with 10 bases in between. Germline V gene sequence: CDR1 KGHSH, CDR2 LQKENI. The length of the CDR3 is 13 residues. The CDR3 spells CASSRGPGQPQHF. For the CDR3, the DNA is TGTGCCAGCTCACGAGGTCCGGGTCAGCCCCAGCATTTT.

This chain links TRBV18 with TRBJ2-2, with TRBD2 as a possible D gene (6 bases). The CDR3 spans 17 residues. Deletions cut 3 bases from V and 4 bases from J, with 18 bases between. Germline values: CDR1 KGHSH, CDR2 LQKENI. CDR3 DNA sequence: TGTGCCAGCTCACCGGGCATCACGGGAGAGAGCACCGGGGAGCTGTTTTTT. This codes for CASSPGITGESTGELFF.

This clone was recorded once. The chain recombines TRBV19 with TRBJ1-1, with a possible D match to TRBD1 (5 bases). The germline V gene has CDR1 LNHDA and CDR2 SQIVND (reference sequence). Trimming pared 1 base from V and 8 bases from J, leaving 23 bases between. CDR3 size: 17 residues. CDR3 sequence reads: CASSIGSGRPDKDEAFF. The CDR3 DNA reads as TGTGCCAGTAGTATAGGGTCCGGGCGACCGGACAAGGACGAAGCTTTCTTT. Full variable domain (remainder filled in from reference TRBV19 and TRBJ1-1): DGGITQSPKYLFRKEGQNVTLSCEQNLNHDAMYWYRQDPGQGLRLIYYSQIVNDFQKGDIAEGYSVSREKKESFPLTVTSAQKNPTAFYLCASSIGSGRPDKDEAFFGQGTRLTVV.

The rearrangement joins TRBV2 to TRBJ2-2, with 8 bases lining up with TRBD2. The germline gives CDR1 SNHLY, CDR2 FYNNEI. J gave up 0 bases and V 5 bases, and 11 bases lay outside the gene matches. The CDR3 length is 18 residues. The CDR3 DNA sequence: TGTGCCAGCAGTTTTAACAAGCCGGGACTAGCGAACACCGGGGAGCTGTTTTTT. Encoded protein: CASSFNKPGLANTGELFF.

The chain uses TRBV2 and TRBJ2-3; weak D call: TRBD2 (5 bases). Germline loops: CDR1 SNHLY, CDR2 FYNNEI. The CDR3 contains 15 residues. The germline V and J ends were trimmed by 8 bases and 1 base, with 16 bases remaining between them. Here the CDR3 reads CASYWTDGGTDTQYF. Written as DNA, the CDR3 is TGTGCCAGCTACTGGACCGACGGGGGCACAGATACGCAGTATTTT.

The chain couples TRBV6-6 to TRBJ1-5, with 7 bases identical to TRBD1. This CDR3 has 16 residues. CDR1 is MNHNY, CDR2 SVGAGI, per germline (reference sequence). V lost 5 bases, J lost 5 bases, and 12 bases stayed unmatched. CDR3 sequence (DNA): TGTGCCAGCAGTCGGCTGGGGGCGACAGGGTATCAGCCCCAGCATTTT. Translation gives CASSRLGATGYQPQHF.

The rearrangement links TRBV29-1 to TRBJ1-1; no definite D call. Germline CDR1 is SQVTM and CDR2 is ANQGSEA. CDR3 length equals 14 residues. V lost 2 bases and J 4 bases, leaving 14 bases between the germline ends. As DNA, the CDR3 is TGCAGCGTTGAAAGGGAGTTAGGAGGCACTGAAGCTTTCTTT. Encoded protein: CSVERELGGTEAFF.

The V gene is TRBV2, the J gene TRBJ2-7; D is ambiguous. CDR1 and CDR2 (germline): SNHLY, FYNNEI. This CDR3 contains 12 residues. Trimming removed 6 bases at V and 6 bases at J, with 12 bases between. CDR3 nucleotide sequence: TGTGCCAGCAGGGCCCTTGCCTCCGAGCAGTACTTC. Translated: CASRALASEQYF.

The gene calls are TRBV9 and TRBJ2-2; 7 positions match TRBD1. J was trimmed by 0 bases and V by 1 base; bases with no gene match: 3. CDR3 length: 16 amino acids. Germline lookup yields CDR1 SGDLS and CDR2 YYNGEE. CDR3 nucleotide sequence: TGTGCCAGCAGCGTAATGGGACAGACGAACACCGGGGAGCTGTTTTTT. The encoded protein is CASSVMGQTNTGELFF.

V gene TRBV29-1 combines with J gene TRBJ2-1, with no clear D. Germline V gives CDR1 SQVTM, CDR2 ANQGSEA. There are 11 residues in the CDR3. V was clipped by 7 bases and J by 10 bases, with 14 bases between them. The CDR3 region has the DNA TGCAGCGCGCCCATCTCCGGGGAGCAGTTCTTC. Translating gives CSAPISGEQFF.

The V gene is TRBV2, the J gene TRBJ1-2, with a weak D call TRBD1 (6 bases). Germline V gene lookup returns CDR1 SNHLY and CDR2 FYNNEI. CDR3 length: 13 residues. V lost 4 bases, J lost 3 bases, and 9 bases lay in between. In nucleotides, the CDR3 is TGTGCCAGCAGTGCCAGGGGAGACTATGGCTACACCTTC. Translation gives CASSARGDYGYTF.

The V and J genes are TRBV27 and TRBJ2-1, with 7 bases matching TRBD2. V shed 8 bases and J 7 bases; nucleotides not matched to a gene: 20. The CDR3 is 17 amino acids. Germline V gene sequence: CDR1 MNHEY, CDR2 SMNVEV (reference sequence). CDR3 in DNA: TGTGCCAGCTCAACGGTGAGAGGGAGGGCCGGATTGAATGAGCAGTTCTTC. Translating it yields CASSTVRGRAGLNEQFF.

The chain joins TRBV18 to TRBJ1-2; D remains ambiguous. CDR1 and CDR2 from the germline V gene are KGHSH and LQKENI. The CDR3 totals 16 residues. V lost 3 bases, J lost 1 base, and 15 bases lay in between. The CDR3 bases are TGTGCCAGCTCACCGGGCGACCGATACCTTAACTATGGCTACACCTTC. It yields the protein CASSPGDRYLNYGYTF. Complete variable domain (other parts from reference TRBV18 and TRBJ1-2): NAGVMQNPRHLVRRRGQEARLRCSPMKGHSHVYWYRQLPEEGLKFMVYLQKENIIDESGMPKERFSAEFPKEGPSILRIQQVVRGDSAAYFCASSPGDRYLNYGYTFGSGTRLTVV.

J is TRBJ2-1 and V is TRBV4-2, with D maybe TRBD2 (6 bases). The V end was cut by 1 base, the J end by 4 bases, with 17 bases between. The CDR3 has 17 amino acids. Germline assignment: CDR1 LGHNA and CDR2 YNFKEQ. The CDR3 is CASSQGDRGGRYNEQFF. In DNA, the CDR3 is TGTGCCAGCAGCCAAGGGGATCGTGGAGGGCGGTACAATGAGCAGTTCTTC.

On this clone: The sample has other DNA sequences that encode this CDR3 too. The J gene is TRBJ1-1, the V gene TRBV30; no definite D call. There are 13 residues in the CDR3. V was trimmed by 0 bases and J by 1 base, leaving 6 bases between them. Germline V gives CDR1 GTSNPN, CDR2 SVGIG (reference sequence). Written as DNA, the CDR3 is TGTGCCTGGAGTGTACCAGGGAACACTGAAGCTTTCTTT. It translates to CAWSVPGNTEAFF.

This sequence joins TRBV27 and TRBJ2-3; TRBD2 matches at 15 bases. The CDR3 runs to 15 residues. Germline V gene lookup returns CDR1 MNHEY and CDR2 SMNVEV (reference sequence). Trimming removed 6 bases from V and 3 bases from J; junction bases left unmatched: 1. CDR3 DNA sequence: TGTGCCAGCAGCGGACTAGCGGGAGGGACAGATACGCAGTATTTT. This translates into CASSGLAGGTDTQYF.

This clone was picked up one time. Other nucleotide sequences in the sample specify the same CDR3. The chain has TRBV11-2 and TRBJ2-7, with TRBD2 identical over 10 bases. CDR1 is SGHAT and CDR2 is FQNNGV in the germline V gene. CDR3 size: 14 residues. J lost 7 bases, V lost 3 bases, and 6 bases had no gene match. For the CDR3, the DNA is TGTGCCAGCAGCTTCGGGCTAGCGGGAGTGGAGCAGTACTTC. Amino acids: CASSFGLAGVEQYF.

This clone was observed a handful of times. The chain recombines TRBV18 with TRBJ1-2, with 7 positions matching TRBD1. The V gene end was trimmed by 5 bases and the J gene end by 4 bases; junction bases not matched to a gene: 7. Per the germline V gene, CDR1 is KGHSH and CDR2 is LQKENI. This CDR3 comprises 14 residues. CDR3 coding DNA: TGTGCCAGCTCATCCAGTAGGGACAGCTATGGCTACACCTTC. It is translated as CASSSSRDSYGYTF.